Each of the 25 T cell receptor beta chains below was sequenced from the same sample in a study of OX40 agonist ivuxolimab in advanced cancers. Sequencing was performed with immunoSEQ multiplex PCR; in TCRdb, only in-frame clones are kept and a portion is missing. Among some 83,000 clones listed, over 90% were seen once. The specimen comprised CD4+ or CD8+ T cells sorted from blood, sampled in a trial of the OX40 agonist ivuxolimab. All receptors come from an adult with an advanced solid tumor such as melanoma, head and neck, liver or kidney cancer.

This chain uses TRBV5-8 with TRBJ1-5, with D unresolved. Germline V gene data show CDR1 as SGHTS and CDR2 as YDEGEE. V was cut by 3 bases and J by 0 bases, with 13 bases left in between. The CDR3 is 16 residues long. The CDR3 loop reads CASSSRRSYSNQPQHF. The CDR3 coding sequence is TGTGCCAGCAGCTCCCGCCGGAGCTATAGCAATCAGCCCCAGCATTTT.

This chain links TRBV7-3 with TRBJ2-2; D might be TRBD1 or TRBD2, each matching 5 bases. Germline CDR1 is SGHTA and CDR2 is FQGTGA. The CDR3 runs to 14 residues. Trimming took off 3 bases at V and 3 bases at J, with 8 bases between the two ends. CDR3 in DNA: TGTGCCAGCAGCTTGGGACCCTACACCGGGGAGCTGTTTTTT. Translating it yields CASSLGPYTGELFF.

The rearrangement joins TRBV7-9 to TRBJ1-3, with 10 positions matching TRBD1. CDR3 length: 18 residues. From germline, CDR1 is SEHNR and CDR2 FQNEAQ (reference sequence). Trimming took 3 bases from V and 0 from J; bases not matched to a gene: 8. CDR3 bases: TGTGCCAGCAGCTTTCACCGGGACAGGGGTAACTCTGGAAACACCATATATTTT. Translating it yields CASSFHRDRGNSGNTIYF.

The chain recombines TRBV5-1 with TRBJ1-1; TRBD1 aligns across 8 bases. The CDR3 sequence is 13 residues long. V was pared by 4 bases and J by 5 bases, with 4 bases of the junction left unmatched. The germline V gene has CDR1 SGHRS and CDR2 YFSETQ. The CDR3 bases are TGCGCCAGCAGCATACAGGGGGGGACTGAAGCTTTCTTT. Its translation is CASSIQGGTEAFF.

The chain recombines TRBV20-1 with TRBJ2-7; maybe TRBD2 (5 bases). The CDR3 is 11 amino acids. V was pared by 6 bases and J by 7 bases, with 13 bases between. The V gene's germline CDR1 is DFQATT and CDR2 SNEGSKA (reference sequence). The CDR3 protein is CSAKFGGEQYF. The CDR3, as DNA: TGCAGTGCAAAGTTCGGCGGGGAGCAGTACTTC.

The chain joins TRBV28 to TRBJ1-1, with a weak D call TRBD1 (5 bases). Germline loops: CDR1 MDHEN, CDR2 SYDVKM. This CDR3 spans 12 amino acids. V lost 1 base and J 8 bases, leaving 8 bases between the germline ends. The CDR3 region is CASSLLRGEAFF. CDR3 bases: TGTGCCAGCAGTTTATTACGGGGGGAAGCTTTCTTT. Full variable domain (remainder filled in from reference TRBV28 and TRBJ1-1): DVKVTQSSRYLVKRTGEKVFLECVQDMDHENMFWYRQDPGLGLRLIYFSYDVKMKEKGDIPEGYSVSREKKERFSLILESASTNQTSMYLCASSLLRGEAFFGQGTRLTVV.

The CDR3 loop reads CASSLSGGGGNNEQFF. For the CDR3, the DNA is TGTGCCAGCAGCTTATCTGGGGGCGGGGGTAACAATGAGCAGTTCTTC. The chain has TRBV7-2 and TRBJ2-1, with a possible D match to TRBD2 (7 bases). Germline CDR1 reads SGHTA; CDR2 reads FQGNSA. The V and J ends lost 2 bases and 5 bases respectively, with 16 bases between them. This CDR3 has 16 residues.

J is TRBJ1-1 and V is TRBV5-4; maybe TRBD1 (6 bases). In germline, CDR1 is SGHNT, CDR2 YYREEE (reference sequence). The V end was cut by 4 bases, the J end by 1 base, with 14 bases between. This CDR3 has 15 residues. CDR3 region: CASSRFGTQNTEAFF. The CDR3 nucleotides read TGTGCCAGCAGCCGTTTCGGGACACAGAACACTGAAGCTTTCTTT.

This chain joins TRBV9 and TRBJ2-1, with D hard to call. The V gene's germline CDR1 is SGDLS and CDR2 YYNGEE. The length of the CDR3 is 14 residues. V was clipped by 3 bases and J by 3 bases, with 10 bases between them. CDR3 loop: CASSATDNYNEQFF. CDR3 DNA: TGTGCCAGCAGCGCCACAGATAACTACAATGAGCAGTTCTTC.

This chain connects TRBV27 to TRBJ1-6; D ambiguous. V gave up 7 bases and J gave up 6 bases, with 22 bases separating them. This CDR3 region has 17 residues. Germline V lookup: CDR1 MNHEY, CDR2 SMNVEV (reference sequence). As DNA, the CDR3 is TGTGCCAGCACCACCCTACCCGGCCGGGATCGTAATTCACCCCTCCACTTT. It codes for CASTTLPGRDRNSPLHF.

This clone was found once. The V and J genes are TRBV18 and TRBJ2-1; TRBD1 agrees at 7 bases. The CDR3 length is 15 residues. Germline values: CDR1 KGHSH, CDR2 LQKENI. Losses at the gene ends were 3 bases for V and 3 bases for J; bases not matched to a gene: 5. CDR3 sequence (DNA): TGTGCCAGCTCACCGGGACAGCTTATCTACAATGAGCAGTTCTTC. Translating it yields CASSPGQLIYNEQFF.

J is TRBJ2-1 and V is TRBV5-6; D is undetermined. V dropped 0 bases and J dropped 7 bases, with 8 bases sitting between them. Germline V lookup: CDR1 SGHDT, CDR2 YYEEEE. CDR3 size: 13 residues. CDR3 sequence (DNA): TGTGCCAGCAGCTTGGAGCTGCGAAATGAGCAGTTCTTC. Translating it yields CASSLELRNEQFF.

The chain couples TRBV5-6 to TRBJ1-1, with a tentative D call TRBD1 (5 bases). The V end was cut by 1 base, the J end by 1 base, with 8 bases between. The germline V gene has CDR1 SGHDT and CDR2 YYEEEE. The CDR3 runs 14 residues. This CDR3 is CASSLSQANTEAFF. The CDR3 DNA reads TGTGCCAGCAGCTTGTCACAGGCGAACACTGAAGCTTTCTTT.

The chain combines TRBV6-1 with TRBJ2-7, with D maybe TRBD1 (6 bases). The length of the CDR3 is 13 residues. V was clipped by 7 bases and J by 3 bases, with 13 bases between them. Germline loops: CDR1 MNHNS, CDR2 SASEGT. The CDR3 loop is CASKETGIYEQYF. In DNA, the CDR3 is TGTGCCAGCAAAGAGACAGGAATCTACGAGCAGTACTTC.

V is TRBV19 and J is TRBJ2-5, with D possibly being TRBD1 (5 bases). Germline V gene data show CDR1 as LNHDA and CDR2 as SQIVND (reference sequence). V gave up 0 bases and J gave up 4 bases, with 12 bases separating them. CDR3 length: 15 amino acids. For the CDR3, the DNA is TGTGCCAGTAGTATAGAAGGACACCCCGGAGAGACCCAGTACTTC. Translation: CASSIEGHPGETQYF.

The CDR3: CASSLVYGRADSGANVLTF. The CDR3 DNA is TGTGCCAGCAGCTTAGTGTACGGCAGGGCTGACTCTGGGGCCAACGTCCTGACTTTC. The chain has TRBV7-2 and TRBJ2-6, with a tentative D call TRBD1 (5 bases). V lost 1 base and J lost 0, with 16 bases in between. Germline V gene data show CDR1 as SGHTA and CDR2 as FQGNSA. The CDR3 has 19 amino acids.

This chain links TRBV19 with TRBJ2-1; D ambiguous. Germline-derived CDR1 and CDR2 are LNHDA and SQIVND (reference sequence). CDR3 length equals 14 residues. Trimming stripped 10 bases from V and 10 bases from J, with 23 bases between. The CDR3 DNA reads as TGTGCCACCAGGATCGTCGTCGGCAACCTAGAGCAGTTCTTC. Translated: CATRIVVGNLEQFF.

The CDR3 loop is CASSKLQGNEQFF. CDR3 DNA sequence: TGTGCCAGTAGTAAGTTACAGGGCAATGAGCAGTTCTTC. The chain links TRBV19 to TRBJ2-1, with D possibly TRBD1 on 6 matching bases. The germline gives CDR1 LNHDA, CDR2 SQIVND (reference sequence). The V gene lost 4 bases and the J gene lost 6 bases, with 10 bases spanning the gap. The CDR3 sequence is 13 residues long.

This chain links TRBV11-3 with TRBJ2-5; 10 positions match TRBD2. The J call could be wrong; TRBJ2-7 is a better fit for the DNA end. The germline V gene encodes CDR1 SGHNT and CDR2 YENEEA. This CDR3 is 17 amino acids long. The CDR3 DNA reads TGTGCCAGCAGCTCCGGAGGCAGCGGGAGGGCCTCCTACGAGCAGTACTTC. Amino acid sequence: CASSSGGSGRASYEQYF.

This sequence joins TRBV18 and TRBJ1-4; D is perhaps TRBD1 (5 bases). V lost 2 bases, J lost 7 bases, and 14 bases lay in between. The CDR3 is 15 residues long. CDR1 is KGHSH and CDR2 is LQKENI in the germline V gene. CDR3: CASSPRRGKSEKLFF. Written as DNA, the CDR3 is TGTGCCAGCTCACCAAGACGGGGGAAGAGTGAAAAACTGTTTTTT.

This rearrangement joins TRBV2 to TRBJ1-5, with TRBD1 as a possible D gene (5 bases). Trimming left V 6 bases short and J 5 bases short, with 17 bases between. CDR1 is SNHLY, CDR2 FYNNEI, per germline. CDR3 length: 15 amino acids. The CDR3 region is CASSRWAGKDQPQHF. The CDR3 DNA reads as TGTGCCAGCAGCAGATGGGCAGGGAAGGATCAGCCCCAGCATTTT.

DNA for the CDR3: TGTGCCAACCGGTGGGGGGCCTGGGCCAAAAACATTCAGTACTTC. This sequence encodes CANRWGAWAKNIQYF. The chain employs TRBV19 and TRBJ2-4; D might be TRBD1 or TRBD2, each matching 6 bases. Trimming removed 10 bases from V and 1 base from J, with 17 bases in between. From germline, CDR1 is LNHDA and CDR2 SQIVND (reference sequence). This CDR3 is built from 15 residues.

V and J are TRBV25-1 and TRBJ2-5, with 7 bases identical to TRBD1. In germline, CDR1 is MGHDK, CDR2 SYGVNS. Trimming at V came to 10 bases and at J to 5 bases, leaving 4 bases not matched to a gene. The CDR3 is 11 residues long. The CDR3: CAIVRGETQYF. Written as DNA, the CDR3 is TGTGCCATCGTCAGGGGGGAGACCCAGTACTTC.

This sequence joins TRBV5-1 and TRBJ1-1; maybe TRBD1 (5 bases). The V gene's germline CDR1 is SGHRS and CDR2 YFSETQ. The CDR3 contains 13 residues. The ends were cut back, 4 bases at V and 3 bases at J, with 10 bases in the middle. The CDR3 DNA follows: TGCGCCAGCAGCGATCAGGGAGACACTGAAGCTTTCTTT. Translating gives CASSDQGDTEAFF.

The rearrangement joins TRBV7-2 to TRBJ2-5; a possible D gene is TRBD1 (5 bases). Germline assignment: CDR1 SGHTA and CDR2 FQGNSA. V lost 5 bases and J lost 4, with 14 bases in between. The CDR3 has 14 residues. Written as DNA, the CDR3 is TGTGCCAGCAGCGCCGCAGGGCTAGGAGAGACCCAGTACTTC. Protein sequence: CASSAAGLGETQYF.